This TCR beta chain was identified during a study of radiotherapy plus CTLA-4 blockade in lung cancer. V lost 6 bases to trimming and J lost 5 bases, with 8 bases between them. Germline V lookup: CDR1 MDHEN, CDR2 SYDVKM. CDR3 size: 12 residues. Sequencing was performed with immunoSEQ multiplex PCR; in TCRdb, only in-frame clones are kept and a portion is missing. Seen here are about 45,000 clones, around 73% observed once, and the top ten hold roughly 3.5%. The J gene is TRBJ1-5, the V gene TRBV28; D gene unclear. Sequences were derived from peripheral blood, sampled from a patient treated with radiotherapy plus ipilimumab. The receptor was derived from a human donor with non-small cell lung cancer who had a complete response to radiotherapy plus ipilimumab. The DNA for the CDR3 is TGTGCCAGCAGCGGGTCTTATCAGCCCCAGCATTTT. It translates to CASSGSYQPQHF.